These 2 T cell receptor beta chains were all obtained from the same sample, sequenced in a study of OX40 agonist ivuxolimab in advanced cancers. Sequencing used immunoSEQ multiplex PCR; TCRdb keeps in-frame clones, though not all of them. This table has roughly 17,000 clones, more than 70% appearing once. The material was CD4+ or CD8+ T cells sorted from blood, obtained in a trial of the OX40 agonist ivuxolimab. These receptors came from an adult with an advanced solid tumor such as melanoma, head and neck, liver or kidney cancer.

V usage is TRBV21-1 and J usage is TRBJ2-3; the table's D call, TRBD2, has no DNA check behind it. TRBV21-1 is designated a pseudogene. The CDR3 runs 19 residues. CDR3 DNA: TGTGCCAGCAGCAAAGGAACCCTCCTAGCGGGAATTGGAACAGATACGCAGTATTTT. It encodes CASSKGTLLAGIGTDTQYF.

This sequence joins TRBV27 and TRBJ2-2; D unresolved. Germline CDR1 MNHEY, CDR2 SMNVEV (reference sequence). The V end lost 3 bases, the J end lost 2 bases, and 7 bases lay between the germline ends. This CDR3 contains 14 residues. The DNA of the CDR3 is TGTGCCAGCAGTTTCCTACCAAACACCGGGGAGCTGTTTTTT. It encodes CASSFLPNTGELFF.